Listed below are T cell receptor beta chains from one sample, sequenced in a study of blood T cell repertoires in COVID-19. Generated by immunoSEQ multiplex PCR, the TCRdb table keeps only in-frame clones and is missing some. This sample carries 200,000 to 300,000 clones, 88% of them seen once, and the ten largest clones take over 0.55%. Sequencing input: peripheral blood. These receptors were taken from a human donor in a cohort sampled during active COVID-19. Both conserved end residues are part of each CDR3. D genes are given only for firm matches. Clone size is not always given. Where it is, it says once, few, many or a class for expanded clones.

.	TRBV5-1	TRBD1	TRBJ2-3	CASSALYRGRPTDTQYF	TGCGCCAGCAGCGCCCTGTACAGGGGTCGGCCCACAGATACGCAGTATTTT
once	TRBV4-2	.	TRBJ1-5	CASSLEPYSNQPQHF	TGTGCCAGCAGCTTAGAGCCATATAGCAATCAGCCCCAGCATTTT
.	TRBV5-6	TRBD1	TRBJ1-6	CASSLGQGVMYLHF	TGTGCCAGCAGCTTGGGACAGGGCGTGATGTACCTCCACTTT
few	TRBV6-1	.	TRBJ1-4	CASSEAGPFGGLFF	TGTGCCAGCAGTGAAGCGGGACCCTTCGGGGGGCTGTTTTTT
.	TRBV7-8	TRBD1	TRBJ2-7	CASSLFRDRVHEQYF	TGTGCCAGCAGCTTATTCCGGGACAGGGTCCACGAGCAGTACTTC
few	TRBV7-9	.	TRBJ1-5	CASSLAGSDQPQHF	TGTGCCAGCAGCTTAGCAGGGAGCGACCAGCCCCAGCATTTT
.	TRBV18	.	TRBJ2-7	CASSPRGTSYEQYF	TGTGCCAGCTCACCACGGGGCACTTCCTACGAGCAGTACTTC
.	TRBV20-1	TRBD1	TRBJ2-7	CSGDRAYEQYF	TGCAGTGGAGACAGGGCCTACGAGCAGTACTTC
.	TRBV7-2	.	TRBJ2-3	CASSFGDTQYF	TGTGCCAGCAGCTTCGGGGATACGCAGTATTTT
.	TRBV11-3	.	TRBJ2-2	CASSPTLGGLTGELFF	TGTGCCAGCAGCCCAACTTTAGGGGGTCTCACCGGGGAGCTGTTTTTT
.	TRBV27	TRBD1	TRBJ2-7	CASRTIGTGQYEQYF	TGTGCCAGCAGAACCATCGGGACAGGCCAGTACGAGCAGTACTTC
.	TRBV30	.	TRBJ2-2	CACYSPGELFF	TGTGCCTGCTATAGCCCCGGGGAGCTGTTTTTT
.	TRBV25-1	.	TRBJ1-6	CASSLGGVNSPLHF	TGTGCCAGCAGTCTAGGGGGAGTCAATTCACCCCTCCACTTT
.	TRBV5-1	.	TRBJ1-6	CASSLVVGTRSLSPLHF	TGCGCCAGCAGCTTGGTCGTGGGGACTCGGTCATTGTCACCCCTCCACTTT
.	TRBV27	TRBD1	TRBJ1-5	CASSGTGETPLLF	TGTGCCAGCAGCGGGACAGGGGAGACCCCTTTACTTTTT
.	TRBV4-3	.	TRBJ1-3	CASSQESSSSGNTIYF	TGCGCCAGCAGCCAAGAATCTTCCAGCTCTGGAAACACCATATATTTT